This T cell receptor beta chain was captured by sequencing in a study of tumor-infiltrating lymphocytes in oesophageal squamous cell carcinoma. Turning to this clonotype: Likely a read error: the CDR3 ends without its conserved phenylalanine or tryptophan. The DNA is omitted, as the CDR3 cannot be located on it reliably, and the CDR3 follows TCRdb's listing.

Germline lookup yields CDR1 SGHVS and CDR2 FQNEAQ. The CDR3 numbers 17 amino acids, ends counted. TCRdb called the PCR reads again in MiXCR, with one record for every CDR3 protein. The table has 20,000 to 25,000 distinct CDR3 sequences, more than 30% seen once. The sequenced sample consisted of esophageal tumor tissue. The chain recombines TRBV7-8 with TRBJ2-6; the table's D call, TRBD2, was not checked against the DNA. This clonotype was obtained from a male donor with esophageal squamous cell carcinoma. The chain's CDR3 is CASSLGGATYNEQFFGA.